Shown below are 7 T cell receptor beta chains from a single sample sequenced in a study of cytomegalovirus exposure and HLA in healthy donors. 60 Vbeta and 13 Jbeta primers were used in PCR. TCRdb's copy holds only in-frame clones and misses some; the assay was immunoSEQ multiplex PCR. This table holds 150,000 to 160,000 clones, 80% found once. The sequencing sample was made of PBMCs. The origin of the receptors is a woman between 40 and 55 years old in good health and CMV-seropositive.

The chain carries TRBV27 and TRBJ1-2, with TRBD1 matching 7 bases. The CDR3 runs 14 residues. V gave up 6 bases and J gave up 8 bases; unmatched junction bases: 12. CDR1 and CDR2 from the germline V gene are MNHEY and SMNVEV (reference sequence). CDR3 DNA: TGTGCCAGCAGCCCAGGGACAGCGTCTTACGGCTACACCTTC. Its protein is CASSPGTASYGYTF.

The rearrangement links TRBV25-1 to TRBJ2-3, with 7 positions matching TRBD1. The V gene's germline CDR1 is MGHDK and CDR2 SYGVNS. CDR3 length equals 16 residues. V gave up 3 bases and J gave up 2 bases; unmatched junction bases: 8. The CDR3 DNA follows: TGTGCCAGCAGTGACCCCCGACAGGGACCCACAGATACGCAGTATTTT. Its protein product is CASSDPRQGPTDTQYF.

The V and J genes are TRBV30 and TRBJ2-7, with D perhaps matching TRBD2 (6 bases). CDR1 and CDR2 (germline): GTSNPN, SVGIG (reference sequence). CDR3 size: 13 residues. V was pared by 3 bases and J by 5 bases, with 14 bases between. The CDR3 DNA is TGTGCCTGGAGAGGAGGGGTAGGCAACGAGCAGTACTTC. Its protein is CAWRGGVGNEQYF.

The genes are TRBV9 and TRBJ2-7; D remains unclear. There are 14 residues in the CDR3. V was pared by 0 bases and J by 5 bases, with 12 bases between. Per the germline V gene, CDR1 is SGDLS and CDR2 is YYNGEE. The CDR3 loop is CASSVDQVRNEQYF. The CDR3 coding sequence is TGTGCCAGCAGCGTAGACCAGGTTAGGAACGAGCAGTACTTC.

V and J are TRBV18 and TRBJ2-1, with 12 bases aligning to TRBD2. V lost 4 bases, J lost 6 bases, and 10 bases stayed unmatched. The CDR3 is made up of 17 amino acids. Germline lookup yields CDR1 KGHSH and CDR2 LQKENI. The CDR3 protein is CASSRTTWTSGANEQFF. The CDR3 coding sequence is TGTGCCAGCTCACGAACAACGTGGACTAGCGGGGCCAATGAGCAGTTCTTC.

The rearrangement links TRBV5-5 to TRBJ2-7, with 9 positions matching TRBD2. V gave up 5 bases and J gave up 5 bases; unmatched junction bases: 20. The CDR3 is 18 residues long. Looked up from germline, CDR1 is SGHKS and CDR2 is YYEKEE (reference sequence). For the CDR3, the DNA is TGTGCCAGCAGAAAGGATCGGGGGCTCGCGGGAGGGAAAGACGAGCAGTACTTC. It translates to CASRKDRGLAGGKDEQYF.

The chain couples TRBV6-6 to TRBJ2-7; tentatively, D is TRBD1 (6 bases). The V end was cut by 2 bases, the J end by 7 bases, with 9 bases between. The CDR3 extends over 12 amino acids. Per germline, CDR1 MNHNY and CDR2 SVGAGI (reference sequence). CDR3 sequence: CASSYKGGEQYF. CDR3 DNA sequence: TGTGCCAGCAGTTACAAAGGGGGAGAGCAGTACTTC.